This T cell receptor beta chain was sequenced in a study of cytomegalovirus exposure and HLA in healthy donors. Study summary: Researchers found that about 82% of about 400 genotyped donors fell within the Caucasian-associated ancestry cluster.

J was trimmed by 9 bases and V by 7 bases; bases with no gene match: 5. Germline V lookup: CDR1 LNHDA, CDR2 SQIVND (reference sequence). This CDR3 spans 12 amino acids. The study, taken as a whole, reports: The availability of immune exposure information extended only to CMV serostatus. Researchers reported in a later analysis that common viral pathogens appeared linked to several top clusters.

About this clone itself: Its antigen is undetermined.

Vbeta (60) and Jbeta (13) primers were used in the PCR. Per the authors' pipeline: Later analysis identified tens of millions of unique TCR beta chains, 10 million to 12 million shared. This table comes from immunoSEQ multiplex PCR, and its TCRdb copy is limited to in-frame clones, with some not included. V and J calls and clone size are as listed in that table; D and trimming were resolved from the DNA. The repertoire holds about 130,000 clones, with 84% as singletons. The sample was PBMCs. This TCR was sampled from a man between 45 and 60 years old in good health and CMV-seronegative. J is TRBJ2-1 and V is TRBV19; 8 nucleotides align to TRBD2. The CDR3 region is CASTQSGGEQFF. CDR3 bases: TGTGCCAGTACTCAGAGCGGGGGTGAGCAGTTCTTC.